This entry lists 18 T cell receptor beta chains sequenced from one sample in a study of monozygotic twins with inflammatory bowel disease. Reanalyzing the 5' RACE reads, TCRdb keeps one entry per CDR3 protein, without DNA. This sample contains approximately 400,000 distinct CDR3 sequences. Sequencing was performed on blood. Receptors originate from a human donor with ulcerative colitis or Crohn's disease, or a healthy co-twin of an affected twin (not recorded which).

J is TRBJ1-4 and V is TRBV7-8; with no DNA, the TCRdb D assignment of TRBD1 cannot be verified. This CDR3 contains 16 residues. Germline V lookup: CDR1 SGHVS, CDR2 FQNEAQ. The CDR3 sequence: CASSLAPRNPNEKLFF.

V and J are TRBV5-1 and TRBJ2-3. Germline V gives CDR1 SGHRS, CDR2 YFSETQ. The CDR3 runs 14 residues. CDR3 amino acids: CASSGVPSTDTQYF.

CDR3 in amino acids: CASSATGLSKLFF. V is TRBV5-6 and J is TRBJ1-4; TCRdb lists TRBD1, though no DNA is available to test this call. The CDR3 is 13 amino acids. Germline CDR1 is SGHDT and CDR2 is YYEEEE.

This rearrangement joins TRBV5-1 to TRBJ2-1. Germline V gene lookup returns CDR1 SGHRS and CDR2 YFSETQ. The CDR3 loop spans 16 amino acids. The CDR3 sequence is CASLEVTSDSYNEQFF.

The rearrangement links TRBV5-1 to TRBJ2-5; as DNA is missing, the TRBD1 call by TCRdb cannot be tested. The V gene's germline CDR1 is SGHRS and CDR2 YFSETQ. CDR3 length: 16 amino acids. The CDR3 spells CASSLALNGGQETQYF.

The rearrangement links TRBV5-5 to TRBJ1-3. Germline V gene lookup returns CDR1 SGHKS and CDR2 YYEKEE (reference sequence). The CDR3 has 16 amino acids. CDR3 loop: CASSLSPSDSGNTIYF.

V is TRBV7-6 and J is TRBJ2-2. CDR3 size: 13 residues. CDR1 is SGHVS and CDR2 is FNYEAQ in the germline V gene. CDR3 region: CASSFTGTGELFF.

The gene calls are TRBV3-1 and TRBJ2-5; TCRdb returns TRBD1, unconfirmable since there is no DNA. The CDR3 sequence is 12 residues long. Per the germline V gene, CDR1 is LGHDT and CDR2 is YNNKEL (reference sequence). The CDR3 loop is CASGGDRETQYF.

V and J are TRBV20-1 and TRBJ2-3. The CDR3 spans 15 residues. From germline, CDR1 is DFQATT and CDR2 SNEGSKA (reference sequence). CDR3 residues: CSARDPWRDTDTQYF.

The chain links TRBV5-5 to TRBJ2-1; TCRdb picks TRBD1, but there is no DNA to check that call. CDR1 SGHKS and CDR2 YYEKEE come from the germline V gene (reference sequence). This CDR3 is 13 amino acids long. CDR3 loop: CASSGYPGGEQFF. The complete variable domain, with remaining parts taken from reference TRBV5-5 and TRBJ2-1, reads DAGVTQSPTHLIKTRGQQVTLRCSPISGHKSVSWYQQVLGQGPQFIFQYYEKEERGRGNFPDRFSARQFPNYSSELNVNALLLGDSALYLCASSGYPGGEQFFGPGTRLTVL.

The gene calls are TRBV20-1 and TRBJ2-3; checking the TCRdb D call of TRBD2 is not possible without DNA. The germline V gene has CDR1 DFQATT and CDR2 SNEGSKA (reference sequence). CDR3 length equals 17 residues. The CDR3 sequence: CSARRPGRAGITDTQYF.

The rearrangement links TRBV7-3 to TRBJ2-1. The CDR3 runs to 13 residues. Germline assignment: CDR1 SGHTA and CDR2 FQGTGA. The CDR3 here is CASKDGNYNEQFF.

The J gene is TRBJ2-5, the V gene TRBV12-3 or TRBV12-4; the D gene TCRdb calls, TRBD1, cannot be checked with no DNA. The CDR3 covers 17 residues. This chain's CDR3 is CASSLADRGAVQETQYF.

This sequence joins TRBV20-1 and TRBJ2-3; TCRdb lists TRBD2, though no DNA is available to test this call. Per germline, CDR1 DFQATT and CDR2 SNEGSKA (reference sequence). This CDR3 contains 13 residues. The CDR3 region is CSAGTSDTDTQYF.

V and J are TRBV6-2 or TRBV6-3 and TRBJ2-7; TCRdb's D gene call, TRBD1, goes unchecked for lack of DNA. Germline CDR1 is MNHEY and CDR2 is SVGEGT. The CDR3 length is 15 residues. This chain's CDR3 is CASSYSRTDSYEQYF.

This chain links TRBV20-1 with TRBJ2-1; with no DNA, the TCRdb D assignment of TRBD2 cannot be verified. CDR1 is DFQATT, CDR2 SNEGSKA, per germline (reference sequence). The CDR3 sequence is 15 residues long. CDR3 sequence reads: CSARAGTRGYNEQFF.

The V gene is TRBV20-1, the J gene TRBJ2-7; TCRdb reports TRBD2, a call that lacks DNA to check it against. CDR1 and CDR2 (germline): DFQATT, SNEGSKA (reference sequence). The CDR3 spans 13 residues. The CDR3 loop is CSGLSGSSYEQYF.

This sequence joins TRBV12-3 or TRBV12-4 and TRBJ2-5; no DNA is available, so the TRBD2 call from TCRdb remains unchecked. The CDR3 contains 14 residues. The CDR3: CASSLLAGEETQYF.